The source of this T cell receptor (beta chain) is a study of blood T cell repertoires in COVID-19. Study-level information: COVID-19 samples from acute and convalescent phases originated in the United States, Italy and Spain.

TCRdb's table, derived via immunoSEQ multiplex PCR, lists solely in-frame clones and lacks some. The data show around 300,000 clones, with roughly 89% seen just once and around 1.9% held by the top ten. The CDR3 extends over 14 amino acids. V was pared by 7 bases and J by 3 bases, with 5 bases of the junction left unmatched. CDR1 is MDHEN and CDR2 is SYDVKM in the germline V gene. In terms of age and location, participants ranged from about 18 to 100 years and lived in fewer than 30 US areas. The chain recombines TRBV28 with TRBJ2-7; 11 nucleotides line up with TRBD1. This clonotype originated in a woman between 55 and 75 years old who had recovered from COVID-19. Sequenced material: PBMCs or T cells enriched from blood (not recorded which). The chain's CDR3 is CASTTGTGGYEQYF. Here the CDR3 DNA reads TGTGCCAGCACCACCGGGACAGGGGGCTACGAGCAGTACTTC.